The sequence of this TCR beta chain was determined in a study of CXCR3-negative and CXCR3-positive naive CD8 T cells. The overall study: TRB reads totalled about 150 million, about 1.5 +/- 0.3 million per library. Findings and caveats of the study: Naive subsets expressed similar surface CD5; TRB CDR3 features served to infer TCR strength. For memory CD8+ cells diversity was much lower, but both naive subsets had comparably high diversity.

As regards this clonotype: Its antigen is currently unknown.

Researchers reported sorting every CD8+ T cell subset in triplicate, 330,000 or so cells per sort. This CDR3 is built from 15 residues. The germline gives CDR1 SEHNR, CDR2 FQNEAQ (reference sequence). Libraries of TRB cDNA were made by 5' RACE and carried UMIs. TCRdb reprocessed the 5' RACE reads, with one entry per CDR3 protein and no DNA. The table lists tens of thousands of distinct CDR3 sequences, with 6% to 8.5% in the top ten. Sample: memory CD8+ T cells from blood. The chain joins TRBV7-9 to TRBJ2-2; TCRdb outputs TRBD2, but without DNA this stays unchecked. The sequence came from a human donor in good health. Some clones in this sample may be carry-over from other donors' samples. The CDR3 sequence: CASSGRDYFTGELFF.